Below are 20 T cell receptor beta chains sequenced from a single sample in a study of post-analysis software for immune sequencing data. Study results and caveats: Higher frequency in patients than in controls was seen for roughly five TRBV segments, with TRBV5-6, TRBV5-1 and TRBV20-1 among them.

For these receptors, no antigen is known. The authors incorporated unique molecular identifiers into the TCR beta cDNA libraries. MiXCR, run by TCRdb on the PCR reads, gives a single entry per CDR3 protein. Seen here are fewer than 700,000 distinct CDR3 sequences, around 40% observed once, and the top ten hold 1.5% to 2%. The sequenced material came from blood. The receptors stem from a girl between 5 and 17 years old with multiple sclerosis.

This clonotype was seen more than once but under ten times. The chain uses TRBV4-2 and TRBJ2-1, with no clear D. V gave up 0 bases and J gave up 6 bases, with 6 bases separating them. Germline V gene sequence: CDR1 LGHNA, CDR2 YNFKEQ. CDR3 length equals 13 residues. DNA for the CDR3: TGTGCCAGCAGCCAAGATCGGAGCAATGAGCAGTTCTTC. Encoded protein: CASSQDRSNEQFF.

The chain carries TRBV7-9 and TRBJ2-7; 7 positions agree with TRBD2. Germline V gene lookup returns CDR1 SEHNR and CDR2 FQNEAQ (reference sequence). V lost 4 bases to trimming and J lost 5 bases; unmatched junction nucleotides: 8. This CDR3 spans 14 amino acids. DNA of the CDR3: TGTGCCAGCAGCTCTCCGGGGAGGGCGAACGAGCAGTACTTC. Amino acid sequence: CASSSPGRANEQYF.

This chain connects TRBV9 to TRBJ1-1; the D is unclear. Germline CDR1 SGDLS, CDR2 YYNGEE. The V gene lost 5 bases and the J gene lost 1 base, with 12 bases spanning the gap. This CDR3 comprises 14 residues. The CDR3 nucleotides read TGTGCCAGCAGTTTTGACGGGGAGAACACTGAAGCTTTCTTT. It translates to CASSFDGENTEAFF. Together with reference TRBV9 and TRBJ1-1, the CDR3 gives the full variable domain: DSGVTQTPKHLITATGQRVTLRCSPRSGDLSVYWYQQSLDQGLQFLIQYYNGEERAKGNILERFSAQQFPDLHSELNLSSLELGDSALYFCASSFDGENTEAFFGQGTRLTVV.

CDR3 loop: CASRVRKGHSEQFF. For the CDR3, the DNA is TGTGCCAGCAGGGTCCGGAAGGGGCATAGTGAGCAGTTCTTC. The rearrangement joins TRBV12-3 or TRBV12-4 to TRBJ2-1, with D possibly matching TRBD1 (5 bases). There are 14 residues in the CDR3. V dropped 6 bases and J dropped 9 bases, with 18 bases sitting between them.

The chain couples TRBV6-1 to TRBJ2-1, with D perhaps matching TRBD1 or TRBD2 (5 bases each). Trimming left V 2 bases short and J 8 bases short, with 13 bases between. This CDR3 has 14 residues. Germline CDR1 and CDR2: MNHNS and SASEGT. CDR3 sequence: CASSEQGPRDEQFF. The CDR3 nucleotides are TGTGCCAGCAGTGAACAGGGACCACGCGATGAGCAGTTCTTC.

The chain couples TRBV12-3 or TRBV12-4 to TRBJ1-2; maybe TRBD1 (5 bases). V lost 2 bases to trimming and J lost 6 bases, with 13 bases between them. The CDR3 is 14 amino acids. CDR3 loop: CASSLRAGTDGYTF. The CDR3 DNA is TGTGCCAGCAGTTTAAGGGCAGGGACCGATGGCTACACCTTC.

The rearrangement links TRBV28 to TRBJ2-1; 12 bases align to TRBD2. The CDR3 totals 14 residues. Germline CDR1 reads MDHEN; CDR2 reads SYDVKM. J was trimmed by 6 bases and V by 6 bases; bases with no gene match: 3. The CDR3 bases are TGTGCCAGCAGCAGGACTAGCGGGATCAATGAGCAGTTCTTC. Protein sequence: CASSRTSGINEQFF. Complete variable domain (other parts from reference TRBV28 and TRBJ2-1): DVKVTQSSRYLVKRTGEKVFLECVQDMDHENMFWYRQDPGLGLRLIYFSYDVKMKEKGDIPEGYSVSREKKERFSLILESASTNQTSMYLCASSRTSGINEQFFGPGTRLTVL.

The CDR3 nucleotides read TGTGCCAGCAGCGCACAGCGGGACAGCGAAAACATTCAGTACTTC. This gives the protein CASSAQRDSENIQYF. The rearrangement uses TRBV7-9 and TRBJ2-4; TRBD1 or TRBD2 may be the D gene (7 bases each). The V gene lost 5 bases and the J gene lost 5 bases, with 16 bases spanning the gap. In germline, CDR1 is SEHNR, CDR2 FQNEAQ (reference sequence). This CDR3 region has 15 residues.

The gene calls are TRBV7-8 and TRBJ2-5; D is ambiguous. With the DNA end fitting TRBJ2-7 better, the J assignment may be wrong. This CDR3 has 14 amino acids. The germline V gene encodes CDR1 SGHVS and CDR2 FQNEAQ. The CDR3 protein is CASSSQNNYYEQYF. The CDR3 nucleotides read TGTGCCAGCAGCTCCCAAAATAACTACTACGAGCAGTACTTC.

CDR3 nucleotide sequence: TGTGCCAGCAGTTCCCTCGGGTTAGCCAAAAACATTCAGTACTTC. Translation: CASSSLGLAKNIQYF. This chain joins TRBV28 and TRBJ2-4; D not resolved. The CDR3 runs 15 residues. V dropped 4 bases and J dropped 0 bases, with 10 bases sitting between them. The germline CDR1 and CDR2 sequences are MDHEN and SYDVKM.

J is TRBJ2-3 and V is TRBV29-1; 8 bases fit TRBD2. The length of the CDR3 is 13 residues. With V trimmed by 5 bases and J by 8 bases, 9 bases remained unmatched. Germline CDR1 is SQVTM and CDR2 is ANQGSEA. The CDR3 region is CSVRTSSGPTQYF. DNA of the CDR3: TGCAGCGTTCGAACGTCTAGCGGGCCTACGCAGTATTTT.

The chain combines TRBV12-3 or TRBV12-4 with TRBJ2-1, with D possibly TRBD2 on 7 matching bases. The ends were cut back, 4 bases at V and 3 bases at J, with 19 bases in the middle. There are 17 residues in the CDR3. CDR3 coding DNA: TGTGCCAGCAGTTCGGCCCCTGGGGGGGGGCACTACAATGAGCAGTTCTTC. Encoded protein: CASSSAPGGGHYNEQFF.

This clonotype has just a few counts. The CDR3 bases are TGTGCCAGCAGGGCGACCGACCACGATAGGGGCTATGGCTACACCTTC. Translated, it gives CASRATDHDRGYGYTF. V and J are TRBV12-3 or TRBV12-4 and TRBJ1-2; weak D call: TRBD1 (5 bases). This CDR3 has 16 amino acids. Trimming stripped 6 bases from V and 4 bases from J, with 21 bases between.

This sequence joins TRBV11-3 and TRBJ2-5; 10 bases fit TRBD2. CDR1 is SGHNT and CDR2 is YENEEA in the germline V gene. With 3 bases clipped from V and 3 bases from J, the junction kept 7 bases outside the gene matches. The CDR3 totals 16 residues. CDR3 DNA: TGTGCCAGCAGCTTGAGAGGACTAGCGGCGAAAGAGACCCAGTACTTC. Amino acid sequence: CASSLRGLAAKETQYF.

The V gene is TRBV5-4, the J gene TRBJ2-1; maybe TRBD1 (7 bases). Germline-derived CDR1 and CDR2 are SGHNT and YYREEE (reference sequence). The CDR3 spans 14 residues. With 0 bases removed from V and 7 bases from J, the gap between germline ends came to 11 bases. CDR3: CASSLVRGRNEQFF. The CDR3 DNA sequence: TGTGCCAGCAGCTTGGTCAGGGGGAGGAATGAGCAGTTCTTC.

This clonotype has a handful of counts. V gene TRBV6-2 or TRBV6-3 combines with J gene TRBJ2-7; D is uncertain. The CDR3 consists of 12 residues. The V and J ends lost 2 bases and 6 bases respectively, with 8 bases between them. Germline assignment: CDR1 MNHEY and CDR2 SVGEGT. The DNA for the CDR3 is TGTGCCAGCAGTTACGACCTCCGCGAGCAGTACTTC. It is translated as CASSYDLREQYF.

This clonotype was observed a few times. The chain uses TRBV5-1 and TRBJ2-4; D is possibly TRBD1 (5 bases). V was trimmed by 1 base and J by 0 bases, leaving 11 bases between them. The germline V gene has CDR1 SGHRS and CDR2 YFSETQ. The CDR3 has 16 amino acids. CDR3 sequence (DNA): TGCGCCAGCAGCTTGTTCCCCAGGGAAGCCAAAAACATTCAGTACTTC. Encoded protein: CASSLFPREAKNIQYF.

The chain combines TRBV7-9 with TRBJ2-5; 7 nucleotides agree with TRBD2. Germline-derived CDR1 and CDR2 are SEHNR and FQNEAQ (reference sequence). V shed 5 bases and J 7 bases; nucleotides not matched to a gene: 7. The CDR3 is made up of 13 amino acids. The CDR3 loop is CASSTLGEGTQYF. The CDR3 nucleotides read TGTGCCAGCAGCACTTTGGGGGAGGGGACCCAGTACTTC.

This clonotype was seen a handful of times. The J gene is TRBJ1-3, the V gene TRBV4-1; D is possibly TRBD1 (5 bases). Germline values: CDR1 MGHRA, CDR2 YSYEKL. The CDR3 runs 20 residues. Trimming shortened V by 0 bases and J by 0 bases, and 21 bases separated the two germline ends. CDR3 amino acids: CASSQEAPGRGLISGNTIYF. CDR3 in DNA: TGCGCCAGCAGCCAAGAGGCCCCGGGACGTGGCCTCATCTCTGGAAACACCATATATTTT.

This clonotype has a handful of counts. V is TRBV7-2 and J is TRBJ2-7, with 10 bases fitting TRBD2. V dropped 3 bases and J dropped 2; count of bases not matched to a gene: 7. In germline, CDR1 is SGHTA, CDR2 FQGNSA. This CDR3 spans 16 amino acids. The CDR3 loop reads CASSFLAGEITYEQYF. CDR3 DNA: TGTGCCAGCAGCTTCCTAGCGGGGGAGATAACCTACGAGCAGTACTTC.